Shown below are 24 T cell receptor beta chains from a single sample sequenced in a study of T-cell memory formation after mild COVID-19. TCRdb processed the 5' RACE reads anew with MiXCR; each CDR3 protein has one entry. The sample carries fewer than 650,000 distinct CDR3 sequences, 17% recorded once. Sequencing was done on a sample of PBMCs or a T cell subset sorted from them (not recorded which). Receptor source: an adult woman who had mild COVID-19 (a few samples of this study predate the infection). Cell type and time point are not known.

This clonotype showed up just a few times. The CDR3 DNA follows: TGTGCCACCAAATTCTCTCGGACCGGGGAGCTGTTTTTT. Translating gives CATKFSRTGELFF. The rearrangement links TRBV24-1 to TRBJ2-2; no clear D. The V end lost 8 bases, the J end lost 5 bases, and 11 bases lay between the germline ends. The CDR3 length is 13 residues. Germline assignment: CDR1 KGHDR and CDR2 SFDVKD.

The chain carries TRBV27 and TRBJ1-1, with TRBD1 matching over 11 bases. CDR3 length: 14 residues. The germline V gene encodes CDR1 MNHEY and CDR2 SMNVEV (reference sequence). The V segment lost 4 bases and the J segment 5 bases; nucleotides outside the gene matches: 3. Here the CDR3 DNA reads TGTGCCAGCAGTTGGACAGGGGGCGTAACTGAAGCTTTCTTT. It specifies CASSWTGGVTEAFF.

The J gene is TRBJ2-7, the V gene TRBV4-1; 8 nucleotides line up with TRBD2. CDR1 is MGHRA and CDR2 is YSYEKL in the germline V gene. V dropped 1 base and J dropped 2; count of bases not matched to a gene: 4. This CDR3 has 15 residues. In DNA, the CDR3 is TGCGCCAGCAGCCAAGTAGGGCGGGGGGCCTACGAGCAGTACTTC. Its translation is CASSQVGRGAYEQYF.

A few counts support this clonotype. The chain couples TRBV20-1 to TRBJ2-5; maybe TRBD2 (6 bases). Germline CDR1 DFQATT, CDR2 SNEGSKA (reference sequence). V lost 6 bases and J lost 5, with 10 bases in between. There are 11 residues in the CDR3. CDR3 in DNA: TGCAGTGCGTCGGGGAGGGAGACCCAGTACTTC. It specifies CSASGRETQYF.

The chain links TRBV7-3 to TRBJ2-3; TRBD2 might be the D (6 bases). Germline V gene data show CDR1 as SGHTA and CDR2 as FQGTGA. This CDR3 spans 15 amino acids. Deletions cut 5 bases from V and 1 base from J, with 13 bases between. CDR3: CASSVYPGGTDTQYF. CDR3 DNA sequence: TGTGCCAGCAGCGTATACCCGGGGGGCACAGATACGCAGTATTTT.

In regard to this clonotype: Germline and junction disagree at one end, which may indicate a read error. The chain uses TRBV2 and TRBJ2-3; tentatively, D is TRBD2 (6 bases). CDR1 SNHLY and CDR2 FYNNEI come from the germline V gene. The CDR3 sequence is 15 residues long. The CDR3: CASRVEGILTDTKYF. As DNA, the CDR3 is TGTGCCAGCAGGGTGGAGGGGATCCTCACAGATACGAAGTATTTT.

This clonotype was observed a handful of times. The chain joins TRBV7-9 to TRBJ1-1; TRBD1 matches at 8 bases. Per germline, CDR1 SEHNR and CDR2 FQNEAQ (reference sequence). The length of the CDR3 is 13 residues. The V gene end was trimmed by 1 base and the J gene end by 6 bases; junction bases not matched to a gene: 1. CDR3 DNA: TGTGCCAGCAGCTTAGGGGGACAGGCTGAAGCTTTCTTT. It encodes CASSLGGQAEAFF.

This clonotype was picked up a small number of times. The rearrangement uses TRBV7-6 and TRBJ2-5, with D hard to call. In germline, CDR1 is SGHVS, CDR2 FNYEAQ. The length of the CDR3 is 14 residues. V shed 1 base and J shed 2 bases, with 8 bases lying between them. CDR3 coding DNA: TGTGCCAGCAGCTTAGGTGGTAAACAAGAGACCCAGTACTTC. Encoded protein: CASSLGGKQETQYF.

The genes are TRBV12-3 or TRBV12-4 and TRBJ1-4; no reliable D call. V was pared by 3 bases and J by 8 bases, with 13 bases between. CDR3 length: 14 amino acids. DNA of the CDR3: TGTGCCAGCAGTTTCCGCTCTGGCGGGGAAAAACTGTTTTTT. Encoded protein: CASSFRSGGEKLFF.

CDR3 region: CASSDGQGPTEQYF. The CDR3 DNA is TGCGCCAGCTCGGATGGACAGGGACCTACGGAGCAGTACTTC. The genes are TRBV5-1 and TRBJ2-7; 8 bases agree with TRBD1. Germline V lookup: CDR1 SGHRS, CDR2 YFSETQ. The CDR3 totals 14 residues. Trimming cost V 7 bases and J 7 bases; bases outside gene matches: 13.

This chain joins TRBV6-2 or TRBV6-3 and TRBJ1-4, with D unclear. This CDR3 contains 12 residues. Between the trimmed V and J ends, which lost 5 bases and 8 bases, there was a span of 9 bases. CDR1 and CDR2 (germline): MNHEY, SVGEGT. CDR3 DNA sequence: TGTGCCAGCAGTCGACGATTCGAAAAACTGTTTTTT. It codes for CASSRRFEKLFF.

The V call is TRBV18, the J call TRBJ2-1; D is perhaps TRBD1 (6 bases). CDR3 length: 17 residues. Trimming removed 0 bases from V and 2 bases from J, with 14 bases in between. Germline-derived CDR1 and CDR2 are KGHSH and LQKENI. The CDR3 loop reads CASSPPVGDTAYNEQFF. CDR3 bases: TGTGCCAGCTCACCACCGGTTGGGGACACAGCCTACAATGAGCAGTTCTTC.

This sequence joins TRBV20-1 and TRBJ2-7; 8 bases fit TRBD2. Germline V gene lookup returns CDR1 DFQATT and CDR2 SNEGSKA (reference sequence). J gave up 6 bases and V 3 bases, and 13 bases lay outside the gene matches. CDR3 length: 15 amino acids. CDR3: CSASARASGRSEQYF. The DNA of the CDR3 is TGCAGTGCTAGTGCGAGGGCGAGCGGGAGAAGCGAGCAGTACTTC.

V and J are TRBV5-1 and TRBJ2-5, with D hard to call. CDR1 is SGHRS, CDR2 YFSETQ, per germline. V was trimmed by 0 bases and J by 2 bases, leaving 14 bases between them. This CDR3 comprises 16 residues. CDR3 loop: CASSLATFVKQETQYF. CDR3 nucleotide sequence: TGCGCCAGCAGCTTGGCCACATTCGTTAAACAAGAGACCCAGTACTTC. Based on the CDR3 plus reference TRBV5-1 and TRBJ2-5, the full variable domain is KAGVTQTPRYLIKTRGQQVTLSCSPISGHRSVSWYQQTPGQGLQFLFEYFSETQRNKGNFPGRFSGRQFSNSRSEMNVSTLELGDSALYLCASSLATFVKQETQYFGPGTRLLVL.

At least ten counts were recorded for this clonotype. The V and J genes are TRBV7-2 and TRBJ2-7; the D gene is possibly TRBD1 (6 bases). The V gene lost 1 base and the J gene lost 2 bases, with 12 bases spanning the gap. The germline CDR1 and CDR2 sequences are SGHTA and FQGNSA. This CDR3 is 15 amino acids long. The CDR3 region is CASSLEQGLTYEQYF. As DNA, the CDR3 is TGTGCCAGCAGCTTAGAACAGGGATTAACCTACGAGCAGTACTTC.

This clonotype was seen once. This chain links TRBV19 with TRBJ2-5; D may correspond to TRBD1 or TRBD2 (5 bases each). CDR1 and CDR2 from the germline V gene are LNHDA and SQIVND (reference sequence). V gave up 5 bases and J gave up 5 bases, with 18 bases separating them. This CDR3 comprises 15 residues. For the CDR3, the DNA is TGTGCCAGTAGTCCCGGAGCTGCTTGGGGGGAGACCCAGTACTTC. It yields the protein CASSPGAAWGETQYF.

This clonotype has only a few counts. The gene calls are TRBV10-2 and TRBJ2-3, with 9 bases aligning to TRBD2. With 6 bases clipped from V and 4 bases from J, the junction kept 11 bases outside the gene matches. The V gene's germline CDR1 is WSHSY and CDR2 SAAADI. There are 16 residues in the CDR3. The CDR3 region has the DNA TGCGCCAGCAGCGCGGGAGGGACTGCCACCTCAGATACGCAGTATTTT. Its translation is CASSAGGTATSDTQYF.

The V call is TRBV28, the J call TRBJ2-5; 7 nucleotides line up with TRBD1. The germline V gene encodes CDR1 MDHEN and CDR2 SYDVKM. V gave up 6 bases and J gave up 5 bases; unmatched junction bases: 9. The CDR3 extends over 14 amino acids. CDR3: CASRLKGAGETQYF. The CDR3 nucleotides are TGTGCCAGCAGGTTAAAGGGGGCTGGGGAGACCCAGTACTTC.

This rearrangement joins TRBV4-2 to TRBJ2-7; 12 bases are shared with TRBD2. The CDR3 loop spans 15 amino acids. The V gene end was trimmed by 3 bases and the J gene end by 3 bases; junction bases not matched to a gene: 3. Germline CDR1 LGHNA, CDR2 YNFKEQ. The CDR3 reads CASSHTSGGNYEQYF. CDR3 sequence (DNA): TGTGCCAGCAGCCATACTAGCGGGGGGAACTACGAGCAGTACTTC.

This clonotype was seen only a few times. The gene calls are TRBV20-1 and TRBJ1-5; 8 bases map to TRBD1. CDR1 is DFQATT and CDR2 is SNEGSKA in the germline V gene (reference sequence). There are 18 residues in the CDR3. Trimming removed 5 bases from V and 0 bases from J; junction bases left unmatched: 15. CDR3 nucleotides: TGCAGTGCTGGCGGTGGCCGGGACAGGTTTGGTAGCAATCAGCCCCAGCATTTT. As protein: CSAGGGRDRFGSNQPQHF.

In its sample, this clonotype was seen a few times. In DNA form, the CDR3 reads TGTGCCAGCAGCTTAGGGACTAGCGGGGGGACGTACCAAGAGACCCAGTACTTC. Its protein is CASSLGTSGGTYQETQYF. V usage is TRBV7-2 and J usage is TRBJ2-5; 14 nucleotides agree with TRBD2. With V trimmed by 1 base and J by 0 bases, 4 bases remained unmatched. Germline V gene data show CDR1 as SGHTA and CDR2 as FQGNSA. This CDR3 is built from 18 residues.

The chain recombines TRBV6-2 or TRBV6-3 with TRBJ2-7; D not certain. The CDR3 consists of 11 residues. Deletions cut 8 bases from V and 1 base from J, with 6 bases between. Germline CDR1 MNHEY, CDR2 SVGEGT. The CDR3 here is CASAESYEQYF. In DNA form, the CDR3 reads TGTGCCAGCGCTGAATCCTACGAGCAGTACTTC.

The gene calls are TRBV7-9 and TRBJ2-5, with a weak D call TRBD1 (5 bases). V lost 5 bases to trimming and J lost 5 bases, with 15 bases between them. The CDR3 has 14 amino acids. Germline V gene data show CDR1 as SEHNR and CDR2 as FQNEAQ (reference sequence). The DNA of the CDR3 is TGTGCCAGCAGCCCCTCGACAGAATTTGAGACCCAGTACTTC. As protein: CASSPSTEFETQYF.

This clonotype came up a few times. The chain links TRBV29-1 to TRBJ1-2, with 8 nucleotides matching TRBD1. Trimming took 4 bases from V and 12 from J; bases not matched to a gene: 13. Germline loops: CDR1 SQVTM, CDR2 ANQGSEA. This CDR3 is built from 13 residues. The CDR3 nucleotides are TGCAGCGTTGTCTTCGACAGGGGCCTCGGTCACACCTTC. Protein sequence: CSVVFDRGLGHTF.